This is a list of T cell receptor beta chains from one sample in a study of shared clonotypes between healthy human individuals. Profiling relied on immunoSEQ multiplex PCR, and the TCRdb table lists in-frame clones only, not all of them. The profile shows 2 million to 2.5 million clones, about 92% of them singletons. The sequenced sample consisted of naive CD8+ T cells from PBMCs. Receptor source: a man aged 18 to 35 in good health. Some clones in this sample may be carry-over from other donors' samples. Each CDR3 is given with its conserved first and last residue. Size values are once, few and many counts, or a class for expanded clones, and some rows have none.

size: .; J: TRBJ2-2; V: TRBV7-9; CDR3: CASSRELFF
size: .; J: TRBJ2-5; V: TRBV27; CDR3: CASSPGTSGFETQYF
size: .; J: TRBJ2-1; V: TRBV27; CDR3: CASSLLRAGGPNEQFF
size: .; J: TRBJ2-5; V: TRBV27; CDR3: CASSGGQGGRETQYF
size: .; J: TRBJ2-1; V: TRBV7-9; CDR3: CASSFRTGERGNEQFF
size: .; J: TRBJ1-1; V: TRBV6-1; CDR3: CASSEGPGQGGLWPEAFF
size: .; J: TRBJ2-2; V: TRBV7-3; CDR3: CASSPRDKNTGELFF
size: .; J: TRBJ2-7; V: TRBV2; CDR3: CASSEHRGAYEQYF
size: .; J: TRBJ1-2; V: TRBV7-6; CDR3: CASSEGAGVNYGYTF
size: .; J: TRBJ1-4; V: TRBV28; CDR3: CASTRKVREGEKLFF
size: .; J: TRBJ1-2; V: TRBV27; CDR3: CASSSGTQGYYGYTF
size: .; J: TRBJ1-2; V: TRBV9; CDR3: CASSSPLDRGYGYTF
size: .; J: TRBJ2-1; V: TRBV10-3; CDR3: CAISESGWDSYNEQFF
size: .; J: TRBJ2-1; V: TRBV7-9; CDR3: CASSLDRDRSYNEQFF
size: .; J: TRBJ2-1; V: TRBV14; CDR3: CASSPGYNEQFF
size: .; J: TRBJ2-7; V: TRBV2; CDR3: CASRRTGVYDEQYF
size: .; J: TRBJ2-1; V: TRBV11-2; CDR3: CASSLSVSHEQFF
size: .; J: TRBJ2-7; V: TRBV5-1; CDR3: CASSLEKREGYHSYEQYF
size: .; J: TRBJ2-7; V: TRBV6-1; CDR3: CASSESNRVLTSYEQYF
size: .; J: TRBJ2-7; V: TRBV29-1; CDR3: CSVLRDSHYEQYF
size: .; J: TRBJ2-7; V: TRBV4-3; CDR3: CASSLGTSGKDEQYF
size: few; J: TRBJ1-2; V: TRBV27; CDR3: CASSPGQLPNYGYTF
size: .; J: TRBJ1-2; V: TRBV27; CDR3: CASSPSGQGGVGYTF
size: .; J: TRBJ1-4; V: TRBV19; CDR3: CASGPNNEKLFF
size: .; J: TRBJ2-4; V: TRBV28; CDR3: CASSLFPTLQDKNIQYF